This is a list of T cell receptor beta chains from one sample in a study of technical replicates of blood from a few donors. Assay: immunoSEQ multiplex PCR; the TCRdb copy retains only in-frame clones and omits some. The table lists tens of thousands of clones, approximately 96% of them singletons. Sequenced: T cells isolated from PBMCs. The source of these receptors is a human donor in good health. The CDR3 runs from the conserved cysteine through the conserved F or W. A D gene is named only where the DNA matches it firmly. Size is stated for part of the rows, as once, few or many counts, or as a class when the clone is expanded.

abundance	v_gene	d_gene	j_gene	CDR3aa	CDR3nt
.	TRBV27	.	TRBJ1-2	CASSSGDPRYGYTF	TGTGCCAGCAGTTCAGGGGACCCGCGCTATGGCTACACCTTC
.	TRBV5-4	.	TRBJ2-5	CASRADSETQYF	TGTGCCAGCAGGGCTGACTCAGAGACCCAGTACTTC
once	TRBV6-1	.	TRBJ2-1	CASSDQLNNEQFF	TGTGCCAGCAGTGACCAGTTAAACAATGAGCAGTTCTTC
.	TRBV28	TRBD1	TRBJ1-2	CASSYEGARNYGYTF	TGTGCCAGCAGTTACGAGGGGGCACGTAACTATGGCTACACCTTC
.	TRBV6-5	TRBD2	TRBJ2-1	CASSLLAGPYNEQFF	TGTGCCAGCAGTTTATTAGCGGGCCCCTACAATGAGCAGTTCTTC
.	TRBV30	.	TRBJ2-7	CAWSDPGHLNEQYF	TGTGCCTGGAGTGACCCGGGACATCTCAACGAGCAGTACTTC
.	TRBV10-1	.	TRBJ1-4	CASSDGPTAANEKLFF	TGCGCCAGCAGTGACGGACCCACAGCGGCTAATGAAAAACTGTTTTTT
.	TRBV5-4	TRBD1	TRBJ2-7	CASSPWTGGGEQYF	TGTGCCAGCAGCCCCTGGACAGGTGGAGGCGAGCAGTACTTC
.	TRBV7-6	.	TRBJ1-4	CASSLAAREREKLFF	TGTGCCAGCAGCTTAGCCGCCCGGGAACGAGAAAAACTGTTTTTT
.	TRBV10-1	TRBD1	TRBJ2-2	CASSGGDRGANTGELFF	TGCGCCAGCAGTGGAGGGGACAGGGGGGCGAACACCGGGGAGCTGTTTTTT
.	TRBV28	.	TRBJ1-2	CASSLGGEGYTF	TGTGCCAGCAGTTTAGGGGGGGAGGGCTACACCTTC
.	TRBV12-5	.	TRBJ2-5	CASGSHSQETQYF	TGTGCTAGTGGTTCCCACAGTCAAGAGACCCAGTACTTC
.	TRBV5-1	TRBD2	TRBJ2-7	CASSTSGGRSYEQYF	TGCGCCAGCAGCACTAGCGGGGGGCGCTCCTACGAGCAGTACTTC
.	TRBV9	TRBD1	TRBJ2-7	CASSAGQPSSYEQYF	TGTGCCAGCAGCGCGGGACAGCCGTCCTCCTACGAGCAGTACTTC
.	TRBV5-1	.	TRBJ1-2	CASSGSSYGYTF	TGCGCCAGCAGCGGGAGTTCCTATGGCTACACCTTC
.	TRBV7-9	.	TRBJ1-5	CASSSIDSNQPQHF	TGTGCCAGCAGCAGCATTGATAGCAATCAGCCCCAGCATTTT
.	TRBV5-1	.	TRBJ2-5	CASSRGQYQETQYF	TGCGCCAGCAGCCGCGGACAGTACCAAGAGACCCAGTACTTC
.	TRBV11-3	.	TRBJ2-2	CASSPADRRNTGELFF	TGTGCCAGCAGCCCTGCTGACAGGAGGAACACCGGGGAGCTGTTTTTT
.	TRBV7-9	.	TRBJ1-1	CASSLVGGPGGEAFF	TGTGCCAGCAGCTTAGTGGGAGGCCCTGGGGGTGAAGCTTTCTTT
.	TRBV27	.	TRBJ1-3	CASSAGHTSSGNTIYF	TGTGCCAGCAGCGCAGGCCACACCAGCTCTGGAAACACCATATATTTT
.	TRBV30	TRBD2	TRBJ2-5	CAWRIGGGARETQYF	TGTGCCTGGAGGATTGGCGGGGGGGCCAGGGAGACCCAGTACTTC
.	TRBV29-1	TRBD1	TRBJ1-2	CSAGAGTGRYGYTF	TGCAGCGCGGGCGCCGGGACAGGGAGATATGGCTACACCTTC
.	TRBV19	.	TRBJ2-2	CASSILGARADRELFF	TGTGCCAGTAGTATTCTGGGGGCCAGGGCCGACCGGGAGCTGTTTTTT
.	TRBV5-6	.	TRBJ1-2	CASSPSGVYGYTF	TGTGCCAGCAGCCCGTCGGGAGTCTATGGCTACACCTTC
.	TRBV7-2	TRBD2	TRBJ2-1	CASSGAGVPYNEQFF	TGTGCCAGCAGCGGGGCGGGAGTACCCTACAATGAGCAGTTCTTC
.	TRBV27	.	TRBJ1-1	CASSLSTVLRGTEAFF	TGTGCCAGCAGTTTATCCACAGTGCTAAGAGGGACTGAAGCTTTCTTT
.	TRBV11-3	.	TRBJ2-1	CASSLSSSSRNEQFF	TGTGCCAGCAGCTTATCTTCTAGCTCTAGGAATGAGCAGTTCTTC
.	TRBV7-6	TRBD1	TRBJ2-6	CASSSAWGRGSSGANVLTF	TGTGCCAGCAGCTCAGCGTGGGGCAGGGGGAGTTCTGGGGCCAACGTCCTGACTTTC
.	TRBV10-3	.	TRBJ2-7	CAISEGATDEQYF	TGTGCCATCAGTGAGGGGGCCACCGACGAGCAGTACTTC
.	TRBV2	.	TRBJ1-6	CASSDLSLTVNSPLHF	TGTGCCAGCAGTGATTTGTCGCTCACAGTTAATTCACCCCTCCACTTT
.	TRBV29-1	.	TRBJ1-5	CAGGVNQPQHF	TGCGCCGGAGGAGTTAATCAGCCCCAGCATTTT
.	TRBV6-5	.	TRBJ1-2	CASSYQGNYGYTF	TGTGCCAGCAGTTATCAGGGGAACTATGGCTACACCTTC
.	TRBV7-9	.	TRBJ1-5	CASSLEVGSAGVQPQHF	TGTGCCAGCAGCTTAGAGGTTGGTAGCGCCGGGGTACAGCCCCAGCATTTT
once	TRBV19	.	TRBJ1-2	CASTSRTHGYTF	TGTGCCAGTACTTCCAGAACCCATGGCTACACCTTC
once	TRBV9	.	TRBJ2-1	CASSVDTGFTYNEQFF	TGTGCCAGCAGCGTAGACACGGGATTCACCTACAATGAGCAGTTCTTC
.	TRBV29-1	TRBD1	TRBJ1-2	CSVEDFGQDIYGYTF	TGCAGCGTTGAAGATTTCGGACAGGACATTTATGGCTACACCTTC
.	TRBV5-1	TRBD1	TRBJ2-7	CASSLGQGGAYEQYF	TGCGCCAGCAGCTTGGGACAGGGGGGTGCCTACGAGCAGTACTTC
.	TRBV7-9	TRBD1	TRBJ1-2	CASSLEGAGGYTF	TGTGCCAGCAGCTTAGAGGGGGCAGGGGGCTACACCTTC
.	TRBV6-1	TRBD1	TRBJ2-3	CASSETGQDTQYF	TGTGCCAGCAGTGAGACAGGGCAAGATACGCAGTATTTT
.	TRBV9	TRBD2	TRBJ2-3	CASSSAIIAGLDTQYF	TGTGCCAGCAGCTCGGCGATCATAGCGGGATTAGATACGCAGTATTTT
.	TRBV6-5	TRBD2	TRBJ2-7	CASSTSGREYF	TGTGCCAGCAGTACGAGCGGGAGGGAGTACTTC
.	TRBV30	.	TRBJ2-6	CAWIGASGANVLTF	TGTGCCTGGATAGGGGCTTCTGGGGCCAACGTCCTGACTTTC